This T cell receptor beta chain was identified during a study of cytomegalovirus exposure and HLA in healthy donors. Study results and limitations: Reports described diagnosis of cytomegalovirus status by the classifier as highly specific and sensitive. When a later analysis was performed, an Asian-associated ancestry cluster reportedly had fewer N-insertions than the 666-donor mean. An observed cluster of highly shared sequence variants was recorded as a likely sequencing artifact. V- and J-gene trimming of TCR beta was linked (in a later analysis) to a missense DCLRE1C variant.

After removal of 6 bases from V and 2 bases from J, the junction contained 8 bases not matched to a gene. Germline CDR1 MGHRA, CDR2 YSYEKL. The CDR3 consists of 15 residues. PCR was performed using 60 Vbeta and 13 Jbeta primers. Produced via immunoSEQ multiplex PCR; TCRdb's table is partial and in-frame only. The data show roughly 140,000 clones, with about four fifths seen just once and 5.5% to 7% held by the top ten. Worth noting for this clone: Its antigen is as yet unknown.

The sample taken for sequencing was PBMCs. V gene TRBV4-1 combines with J gene TRBJ2-7; 9 bases match TRBD1. This sequence was found in a woman between 40 and 50 years old in good health and CMV-seropositive. In DNA, the CDR3 is TGCGCCAGCAGGTACGAGGGGACAGGGACCTACGAGCAGTACTTC. It is translated as CASRYEGTGTYEQYF.